This T cell receptor (beta chain) was captured in a study of glioma-infiltrating T cells after dendritic cell vaccination (dated by TCRdb to about 2016). About the investigation overall: The cohort included some 15 glioblastoma patients drawn from Phase I and II dendritic cell vaccination trials, of whom 9 were newly diagnosed and 6 had recurrent disease. Between the early 2000s and the early 2010s, patients were given autologous tumor lysate-pulsed dendritic cell vaccination. The vaccine consisted of monocyte-derived dendritic cells cultured less than nine days with IL-4 and GM-CSF, then pulsed overnight with autologous tumor lysate. Each patient was given three intradermal dendritic cell vaccine injections, spaced two weeks apart, in the arm below the axilla. Deep sequencing of TCR beta CDR3 regions was used to quantify tumor-infiltrating lymphocyte content and compare tumor and blood repertoires in dendritic cell-vaccinated glioblastoma patients. Survival after dendritic cell vaccination was correlated with TCR sequencing metrics such as TIL content and the overlap between tumor and blood repertoires. The investigation overall reported the following: Longer time to progression and overall survival after dendritic cell vaccination were predicted by higher estimated pretreatment TIL content. The TCR overlap response model with three groups was called speculative and said to need prospective validation. The cohort was small and heterogeneous, few patients had complete blood and tumor sets, and even fewer had initial-recurrent tumor pairs. TCR clonality showed no direct relationship with survival, which suggests that a diverse polyclonal response may matter.

Using the immunoSEQ assay, TCRB CDR3 regions were amplified from around 2 micrograms of genomic DNA, or from all available DNA when less than that was on hand. Multiplex PCR used 60 forward primers for TCR V beta segments and 13 reverse primers for J beta segments. To estimate reads per starting template, synthetic control templates were spiked into each sample at limiting dilution. The Illumina HiSeq System generated sequencing reads of 87 bp. The original pipeline was this. To remove PCR and sequencing errors, closely related sequences were merged with a nearest neighbor algorithm. TCR overlap was defined as the percentage of unique tumor TCR beta sequences that were also found in the peripheral blood of the same patient. Sourced from immuneACCESS, this table was stored by TCRdb with only in-frame sequences that have V and J called. A share of the clones is absent; for the studies checked, an unresolved V gene accounts for under half, and the remainder has no known explanation. V and J calls and clone size come straight from that table; D and trimming were deduced from the DNA. This sample comprises 72,000 or so clones, around 86% of them detected only once. The top ten clonotypes cover around 2% of the sample.

This clone appeared once. Which antigen it targets is not known. It has no much larger one-base neighbor in the sample; base qualities were not kept. V gives up 0 bases and J gives up 0 bases, and the segment between their germline ends measures 9 bases. The CDR3 covers 15 residues, taking in both the cysteine and the phenylalanine. Of all the DNA, just the CDR3 is kept, 45 bases in frame from base 1. CDR1 and CDR2 were assigned from the germline V gene as SGDLS and YYNGEE. What the time point label conveys for this sample: after dendritic cell vaccination, including at tumor progression/relapse. Selection of patients required sufficient residual fresh-frozen tumor tissue and over two years of available survival data. None of the glioblastoma patients carried an isocitrate dehydrogenase mutation, although molecular status otherwise varied. PBMC collection took place before vaccination, two weeks after the third vaccination, and at tumor progression if progression occurred. The Qiagen DNeasy Blood extraction Kit was used to extract genomic DNA.

Here the chain combines TRBV9 and TRBJ1-2; TRBD1 is a possible D gene, resting on 5 matching bases. The sequenced sample was blood, obtained after dendritic cell vaccination. This receptor was obtained from a human donor with glioblastoma. The DNA sequence is as follows: TGTGCCAGCAGCGTAGATACAGGAGCTAACTATGGCTACACCTTC. Translated, this is CASSVDTGANYGYTF.